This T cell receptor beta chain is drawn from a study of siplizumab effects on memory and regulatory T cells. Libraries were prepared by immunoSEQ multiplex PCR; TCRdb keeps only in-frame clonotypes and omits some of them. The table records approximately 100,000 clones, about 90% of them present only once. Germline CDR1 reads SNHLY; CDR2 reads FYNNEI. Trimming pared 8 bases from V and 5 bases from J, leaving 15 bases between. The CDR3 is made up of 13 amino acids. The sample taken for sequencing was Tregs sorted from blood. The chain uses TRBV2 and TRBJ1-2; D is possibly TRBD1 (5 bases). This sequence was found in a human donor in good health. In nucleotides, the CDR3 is TGTGCCAGCGGACTGATCGGGGGGTATGGCTACACCTTC. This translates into CASGLIGGYGYTF.